This T cell receptor beta chain appears in the sequencing data of a study of control samples from healthy donors and cancer patients. The data were produced by immunoSEQ multiplex PCR, yet TCRdb's version contains in-frame clones alone and is incomplete. The sample has 170,000 or so clones, around 94% seen once. CDR1 is MNHEY and CDR2 is SVGEGT in the germline V gene. Trimming pared 5 bases from V and 2 bases from J, leaving 15 bases between. CDR3 length: 15 residues. The chain has TRBV6-2 or TRBV6-3 and TRBJ2-5; unclear D gene. The TCR originated in a woman aged 18-30 years in good health. Sequencing input: blood. The CDR3 coding sequence is TGTGCCAGCAGTCGACGCAGGCAGGAGCAAGAGACCCAGTACTTC. It codes for CASSRRRQEQETQYF.